This T cell receptor (beta chain) was documented in a study of CD8+ T cells in alopecia areata. Germline CDR1 is MGHRA and CDR2 is YSYEKL. The V and J ends lost 1 base and 5 bases respectively, with 9 bases between them. The CDR3 has 13 amino acids. Reverse transcribed after extraction, RNA yielded cDNA as the sequencing template. Clones were sequenced by immunoSEQ multiplex PCR, and TCRdb holds only the in-frame ones, with some missing. The sample records 150,000 to 200,000 clones, roughly 66% being singletons. Points from the study as a whole: Normal skin contains resident alphabeta T cells, and these are also sequenced in scalp samples.

Sorted populations comprised CD4+ and CD8+ T cells obtained from PBMCs. A few counts support this clone. Its cognate antigen is unknown. The TCR comes from a human donor with alopecia areata. The chain recombines TRBV4-1 with TRBJ2-7; tentative D call: TRBD2 (5 bases). The sequencing here drew on CD8+ T cells sorted from blood, taken at week 0. The CDR3 coding sequence is TGCGCCAGCAGCCAAGTGGGAGTGGACGAGCAGTACTTC. Its protein product is CASSQVGVDEQYF.